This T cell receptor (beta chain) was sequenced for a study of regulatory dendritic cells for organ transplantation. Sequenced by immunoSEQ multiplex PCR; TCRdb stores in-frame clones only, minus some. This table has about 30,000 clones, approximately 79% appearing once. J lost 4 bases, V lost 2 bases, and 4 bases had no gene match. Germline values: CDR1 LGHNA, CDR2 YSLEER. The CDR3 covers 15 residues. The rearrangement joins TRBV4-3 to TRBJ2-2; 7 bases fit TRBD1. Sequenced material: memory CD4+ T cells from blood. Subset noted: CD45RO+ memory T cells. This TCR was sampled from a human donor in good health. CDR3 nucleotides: TGCGCCAGCAGCCAAACAGGGGCCATCACCGGGGAGCTGTTTTTT. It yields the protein CASSQTGAITGELFF.